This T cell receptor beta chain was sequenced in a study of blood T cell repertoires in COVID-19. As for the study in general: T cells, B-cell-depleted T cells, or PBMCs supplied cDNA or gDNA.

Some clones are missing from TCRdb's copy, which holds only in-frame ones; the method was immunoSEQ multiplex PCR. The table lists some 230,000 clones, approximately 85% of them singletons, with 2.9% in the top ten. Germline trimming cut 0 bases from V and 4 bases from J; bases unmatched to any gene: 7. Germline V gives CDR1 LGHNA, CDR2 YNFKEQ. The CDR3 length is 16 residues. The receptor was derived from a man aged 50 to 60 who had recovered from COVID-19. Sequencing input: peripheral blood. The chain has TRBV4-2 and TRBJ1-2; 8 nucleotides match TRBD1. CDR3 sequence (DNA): TGTGCCAGCAGCCAAGATGGGACAGGTCGGGGCTATGGCTACACCTTC. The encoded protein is CASSQDGTGRGYGYTF.